This record covers a single TCR beta chain. Its antigen is not identified. The CDR3 has 11 amino acids. Germline CDR1 reads SNHLY; CDR2 reads FYNNEI. With 10 bases removed from V and 3 bases from J, the gap between germline ends came to 10 bases. The data were taken from a study of cytomegalovirus exposure and HLA in healthy donors. Findings and caveats of the study: Among TCR beta chains, those listed as cytomegalovirus-associated numbered over 150.

Data came from immunoSEQ multiplex PCR; TCRdb stores just in-frame clones and leaves some out. The table includes about 240,000 clones, approximately 86% detected once. The donors belonged to the approximately 120-subject validation cohort, separate from the approximately 670-subject first cohort. V and J are TRBV2 and TRBJ2-7; D might be TRBD1 (6 bases). The TCR comes from a woman in her 30s in good health and CMV-seropositive. The specimen was PBMCs. The DNA of the CDR3 is TGTGCCACCAACAGGGACTACGAGCAGTACTTC. This sequence encodes CATNRDYEQYF.